The 2 T cell receptor beta chains reported below all come from one sample, sequenced in a study of blood T cell repertoires in COVID-19. Using immunoSEQ multiplex PCR, the repertoire was profiled, and TCRdb retains in-frame clones only, with some absent. Here the sample spans 200,000 to 250,000 clones, approximately 91% being singletons. Material: peripheral blood. The receptors were sampled from a man aged 55 to 70 who had recovered from COVID-19.

The CDR3 DNA follows: TGTGCCAGCAGCTCCACAGGGTGGGCTAATGAAAAACTGTTTTTT. Its translation is CASSSTGWANEKLFF. This chain links TRBV7-2 with TRBJ1-4; possibly TRBD1 for D (6 bases). V shed 4 bases and J shed 3 bases, with 12 bases lying between them. This CDR3 region has 15 residues. Per germline, CDR1 SGHTA and CDR2 FQGNSA.

The rearrangement uses TRBV6-1 and TRBJ1-5, with 11 bases lining up with TRBD1. V shed 3 bases and J 6 bases; nucleotides not matched to a gene: 4. CDR3 length: 15 residues. Looked up from germline, CDR1 is MNHNS and CDR2 is SASEGT. CDR3 sequence reads: CASSDRTGGSQPQHF. CDR3 sequence (DNA): TGTGCCAGCAGTGACCGGACAGGGGGCAGTCAGCCCCAGCATTTT.